The next 7 T cell receptor beta chains were all read from a single sample in a study of CXCR3-negative and CXCR3-positive naive CD8 T cells (dated by TCRdb to between 2018 and 2020). The run used a NextSeq 550. The Human TCR Profiling Kit (MiLaboratory) was used to prepare UMI-labeled 5' RACE TRB cDNA libraries. Each CDR3 protein sequence appears as one entry after TCRdb reprocessed the reads, and no DNA is included. The sample table on file contains around 92,000 distinct CDR3 sequences. Of the sample, around 1.7% is held by the ten largest clones. The sequenced sample consisted of naive CXCR3- CD8+ T cells from blood. The cell subset or site label, read with the paper, signifies: CD45RO-CCR7+CD27+CD95- naive CD8+ T cells lacking CXCR3 (TNR3-). The receptor source for this set is a human donor in good health. Some clones in this sample may be carry-over from other donors' samples.

The chain employs TRBV7-9 and TRBJ1-1; no DNA is available, so the TRBD1 call from TCRdb remains unchecked. Germline V gives CDR1 SEHNR, CDR2 FQNEAQ (reference sequence). The CDR3 spans 18 residues. CDR3 amino acids: CASSDDRGPDFFNTEAFF.

The chain has TRBV4-2 and TRBJ2-3; the D call from TCRdb, TRBD2, cannot be confirmed without DNA. The CDR3 is made up of 15 amino acids. Germline V gene lookup returns CDR1 LGHNA and CDR2 YNFKEQ. The CDR3 is CASSQETSGRNTQYF.

V and J are TRBV9 and TRBJ2-2; with no DNA, the TCRdb D assignment of TRBD1 cannot be verified. Germline V CDR1 and CDR2: SGDLS, YYNGEE. There are 16 residues in the CDR3. The CDR3 loop is CASSVEGAEHTGELFF.

This rearrangement joins TRBV27 to TRBJ1-1. Germline lookup yields CDR1 MNHEY and CDR2 SMNVEV (reference sequence). The CDR3 consists of 14 residues. The CDR3 region is CASSLFAAGTEAFF.

The V and J genes are TRBV6-5 and TRBJ2-3; TCRdb's D call of TRBD1 is untestable without DNA. From germline, CDR1 is MNHEY and CDR2 SVGAGI. This CDR3 comprises 14 residues. The CDR3 loop reads CASRNRENTDTQYF.

The chain carries TRBV7-2 and TRBJ1-2; TCRdb's D gene call, TRBD1, goes unchecked for lack of DNA. Per germline, CDR1 SGHTA and CDR2 FQGNSA. The CDR3 has 13 amino acids. This chain's CDR3 is CASSRGQIYGYTF. The full variable domain, rest sourced from reference TRBV7-2 and TRBJ1-2, is GAGVSQSPSNKVTEKGKDVELRCDPISGHTALYWYRQSLGQGLEFLIYFQGNSAPDKSGLPSDRFSAERTGGSVSTLTIQRTQQEDSAVYLCASSRGQIYGYTFGSGTRLTVV.

The chain carries TRBV12-3 or TRBV12-4 and TRBJ2-7. The CDR3 consists of 14 residues. The CDR3 is CASSLWQGIHEQYF.